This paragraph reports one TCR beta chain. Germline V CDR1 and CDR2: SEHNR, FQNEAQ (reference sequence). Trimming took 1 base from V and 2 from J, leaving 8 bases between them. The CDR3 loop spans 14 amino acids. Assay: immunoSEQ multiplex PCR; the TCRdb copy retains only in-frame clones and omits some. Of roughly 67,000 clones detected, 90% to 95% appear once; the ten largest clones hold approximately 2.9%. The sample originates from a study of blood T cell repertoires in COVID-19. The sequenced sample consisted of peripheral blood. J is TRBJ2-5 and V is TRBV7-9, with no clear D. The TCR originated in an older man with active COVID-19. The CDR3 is CASSLVSVQETQYF. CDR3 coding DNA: TGTGCCAGCAGCTTAGTGTCAGTTCAAGAGACCCAGTACTTC.